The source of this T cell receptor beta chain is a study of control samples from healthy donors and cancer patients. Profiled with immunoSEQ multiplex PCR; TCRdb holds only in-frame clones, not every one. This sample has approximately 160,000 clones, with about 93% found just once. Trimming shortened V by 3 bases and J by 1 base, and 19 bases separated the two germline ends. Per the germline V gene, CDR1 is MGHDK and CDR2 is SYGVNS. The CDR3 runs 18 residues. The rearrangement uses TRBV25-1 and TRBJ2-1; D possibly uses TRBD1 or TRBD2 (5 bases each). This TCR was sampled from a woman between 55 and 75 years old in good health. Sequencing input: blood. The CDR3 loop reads CASSEWDGAWGSYNEQFF. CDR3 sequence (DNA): TGTGCCAGCAGTGAGTGGGACGGGGCGTGGGGATCCTACAATGAGCAGTTCTTC.